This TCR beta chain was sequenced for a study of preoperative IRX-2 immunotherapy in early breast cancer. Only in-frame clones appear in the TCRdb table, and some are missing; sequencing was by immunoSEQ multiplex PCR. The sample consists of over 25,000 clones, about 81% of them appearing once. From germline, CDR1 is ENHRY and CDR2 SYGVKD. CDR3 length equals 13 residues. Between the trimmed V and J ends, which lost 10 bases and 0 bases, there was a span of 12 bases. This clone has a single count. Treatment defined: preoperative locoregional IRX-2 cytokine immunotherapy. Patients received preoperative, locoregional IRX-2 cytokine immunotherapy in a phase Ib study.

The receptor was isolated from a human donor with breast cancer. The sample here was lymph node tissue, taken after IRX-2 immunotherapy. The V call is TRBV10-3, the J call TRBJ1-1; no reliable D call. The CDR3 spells CATSRVMNTEAFF. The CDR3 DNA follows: TGTGCCACTAGCCGGGTCATGAACACTGAAGCTTTCTTT.